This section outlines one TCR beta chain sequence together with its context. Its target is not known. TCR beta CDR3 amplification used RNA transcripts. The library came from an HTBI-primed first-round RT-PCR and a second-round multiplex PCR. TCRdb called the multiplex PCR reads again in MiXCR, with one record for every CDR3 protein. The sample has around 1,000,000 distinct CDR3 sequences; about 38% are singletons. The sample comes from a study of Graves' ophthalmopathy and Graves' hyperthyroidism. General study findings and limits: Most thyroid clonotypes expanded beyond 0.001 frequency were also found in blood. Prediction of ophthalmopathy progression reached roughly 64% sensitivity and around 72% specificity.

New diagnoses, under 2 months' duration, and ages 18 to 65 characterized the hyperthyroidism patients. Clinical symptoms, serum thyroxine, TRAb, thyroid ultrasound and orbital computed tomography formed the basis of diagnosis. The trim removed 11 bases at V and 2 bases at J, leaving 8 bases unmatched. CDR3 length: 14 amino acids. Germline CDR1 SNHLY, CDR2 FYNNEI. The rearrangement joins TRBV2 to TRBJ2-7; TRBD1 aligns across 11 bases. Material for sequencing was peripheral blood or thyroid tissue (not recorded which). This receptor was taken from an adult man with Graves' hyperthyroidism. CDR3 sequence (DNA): TGTGCCCGAACCGGGACAGGGGGTACCTACGAGCAGTACTTC. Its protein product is CARTGTGGTYEQYF.